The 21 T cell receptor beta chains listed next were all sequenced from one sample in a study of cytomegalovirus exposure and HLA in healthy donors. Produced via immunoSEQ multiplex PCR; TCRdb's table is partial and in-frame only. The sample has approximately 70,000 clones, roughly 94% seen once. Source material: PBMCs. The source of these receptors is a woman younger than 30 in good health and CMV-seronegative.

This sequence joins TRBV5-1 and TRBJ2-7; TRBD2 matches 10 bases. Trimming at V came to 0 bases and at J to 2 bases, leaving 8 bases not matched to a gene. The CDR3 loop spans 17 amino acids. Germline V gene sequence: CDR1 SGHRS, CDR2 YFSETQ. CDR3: CASSLELAGHPTYEQYF. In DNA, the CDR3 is TGCGCCAGCAGCTTGGAACTAGCGGGGCACCCCACCTACGAGCAGTACTTC.

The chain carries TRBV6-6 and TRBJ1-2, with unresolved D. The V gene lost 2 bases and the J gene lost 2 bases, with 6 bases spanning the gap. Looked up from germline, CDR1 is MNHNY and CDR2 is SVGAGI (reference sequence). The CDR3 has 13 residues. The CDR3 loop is CASSYGQNYGYTF. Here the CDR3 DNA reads TGTGCCAGCAGTTACGGGCAGAACTATGGCTACACCTTC.

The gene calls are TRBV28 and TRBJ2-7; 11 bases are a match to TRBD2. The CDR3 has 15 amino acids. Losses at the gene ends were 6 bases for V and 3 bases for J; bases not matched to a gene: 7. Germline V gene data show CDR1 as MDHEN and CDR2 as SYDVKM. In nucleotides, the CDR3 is TGTGCCAGCAGCCCTAGCGGGGGGCCCGGCTACGAGCAGTACTTC. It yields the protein CASSPSGGPGYEQYF.

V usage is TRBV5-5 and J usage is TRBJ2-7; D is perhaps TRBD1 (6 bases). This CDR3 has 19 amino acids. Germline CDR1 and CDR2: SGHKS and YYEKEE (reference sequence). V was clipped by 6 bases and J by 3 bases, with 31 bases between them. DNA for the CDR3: TGTGCCAGCACCCCCGGCCGGGACCACAGGGTATTACCCGACTACGAGCAGTACTTC. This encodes CASTPGRDHRVLPDYEQYF.

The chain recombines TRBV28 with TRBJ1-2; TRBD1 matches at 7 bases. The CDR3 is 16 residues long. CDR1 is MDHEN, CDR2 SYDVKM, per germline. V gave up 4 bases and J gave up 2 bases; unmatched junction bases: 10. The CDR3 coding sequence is TGTGCCAGCAGTTCACCTCGACAGGGTACGAACTATGGCTACACCTTC. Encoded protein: CASSSPRQGTNYGYTF.

The chain's CDR3 is CAWTADSNTEAFF. The CDR3 nucleotides are TGTGCCTGGACGGCGGACAGCAACACTGAAGCTTTCTTT. The V gene is TRBV30, the J gene TRBJ1-1, with a tentative D call TRBD1 (6 bases). V gave up 4 bases and J gave up 2 bases, with 11 bases separating them. The germline CDR1 and CDR2 sequences are GTSNPN and SVGIG (reference sequence). CDR3 length equals 13 residues.

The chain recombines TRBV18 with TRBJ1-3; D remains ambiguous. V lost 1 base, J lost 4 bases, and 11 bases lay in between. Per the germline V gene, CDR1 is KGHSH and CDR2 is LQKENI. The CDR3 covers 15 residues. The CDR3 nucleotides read TGTGCCAGCTCACCACTGCCAGCGGGAGGAAACACCATATATTTT. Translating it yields CASSPLPAGGNTIYF.

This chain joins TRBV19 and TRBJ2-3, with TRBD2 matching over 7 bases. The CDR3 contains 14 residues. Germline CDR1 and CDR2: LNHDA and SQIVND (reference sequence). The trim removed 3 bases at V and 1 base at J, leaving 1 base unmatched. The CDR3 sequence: CASSIAGGTDTQYF. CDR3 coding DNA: TGTGCCAGTAGTATTGCGGGGGGCACAGATACGCAGTATTTT.

This chain's CDR3 is CASSPGTGLSSYNEQFF. DNA for the CDR3: TGTGCCAGCTCACCCGGGACAGGACTCAGCTCCTACAATGAGCAGTTCTTC. The gene calls are TRBV18 and TRBJ2-1; 8 nucleotides align to TRBD1. Germline V gene sequence: CDR1 KGHSH, CDR2 LQKENI. V lost 3 bases to trimming and J lost 0 bases; unmatched junction nucleotides: 7. The CDR3 runs 17 residues.

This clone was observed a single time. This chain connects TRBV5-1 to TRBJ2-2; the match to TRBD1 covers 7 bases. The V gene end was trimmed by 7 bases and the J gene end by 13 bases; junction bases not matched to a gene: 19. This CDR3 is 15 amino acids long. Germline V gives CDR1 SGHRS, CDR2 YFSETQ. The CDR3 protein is CASRRDSGTSGGLFF. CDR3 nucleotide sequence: TGCGCCAGCCGACGGGACAGCGGCACCTCCGGTGGGCTGTTTTTT.

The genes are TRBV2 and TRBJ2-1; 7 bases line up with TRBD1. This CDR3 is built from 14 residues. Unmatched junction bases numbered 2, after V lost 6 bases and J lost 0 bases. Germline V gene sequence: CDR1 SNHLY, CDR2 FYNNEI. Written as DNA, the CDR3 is TGTGCCAGCAGGACAGGGAGCTCCTACAATGAGCAGTTCTTC. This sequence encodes CASRTGSSYNEQFF.

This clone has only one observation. In DNA, the CDR3 is TGCGCCAGCAGCCAAGAAGCTAGCGGGGGGCAAGAGACCCAGTACTTC. This translates into CASSQEASGGQETQYF. This chain joins TRBV4-1 and TRBJ2-5; 11 bases map to TRBD2. The ends lost 0 bases at V and 2 bases at J; junction bases unmatched: 2. The CDR3 totals 16 residues. The germline CDR1 and CDR2 sequences are MGHRA and YSYEKL.

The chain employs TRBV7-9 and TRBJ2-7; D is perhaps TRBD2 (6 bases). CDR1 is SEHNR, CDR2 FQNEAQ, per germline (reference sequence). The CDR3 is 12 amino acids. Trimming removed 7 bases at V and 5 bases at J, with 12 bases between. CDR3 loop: CASTSWGDEQYF. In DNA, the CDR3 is TGTGCCAGCACATCTTGGGGGGACGAGCAGTACTTC.

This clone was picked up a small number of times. Here the CDR3 reads CASSEDRVSEQYF. In DNA, the CDR3 is TGTGCCAGCAGTGAGGACAGGGTCTCCGAGCAGTACTTC. The V gene is TRBV6-1, the J gene TRBJ2-7; 8 bases match TRBD1. V dropped 3 bases and J dropped 6; count of bases not matched to a gene: 4. From germline, CDR1 is MNHNS and CDR2 SASEGT. This CDR3 spans 13 amino acids.

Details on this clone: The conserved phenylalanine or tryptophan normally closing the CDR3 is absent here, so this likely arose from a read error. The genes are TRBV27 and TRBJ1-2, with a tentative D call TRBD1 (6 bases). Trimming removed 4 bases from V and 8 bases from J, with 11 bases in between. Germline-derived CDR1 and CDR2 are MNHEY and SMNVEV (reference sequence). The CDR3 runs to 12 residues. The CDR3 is CASSYPGEGYTL. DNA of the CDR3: TGTGCCAGCAGTTATCCAGGGGAAGGCTACACCCTC.

The chain's CDR3 is CASSPRTSGVETQYF. The CDR3 nucleotides read TGTGCCAGCAGCCCCCGGACTAGCGGGGTAGAGACCCAGTACTTC. The rearrangement links TRBV14 to TRBJ2-5; 12 bases agree with TRBD2. Germline CDR1 and CDR2: SGHDN and FVKESK. With V trimmed by 4 bases and J by 4 bases, 4 bases remained unmatched. The CDR3 is 15 amino acids.

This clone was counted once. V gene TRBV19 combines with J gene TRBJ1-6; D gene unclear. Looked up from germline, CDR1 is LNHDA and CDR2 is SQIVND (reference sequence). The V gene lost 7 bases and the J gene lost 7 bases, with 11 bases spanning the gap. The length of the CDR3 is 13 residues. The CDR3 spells CASMDLGNSPLHF. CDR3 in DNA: TGTGCCAGTATGGACTTGGGAAATTCACCCCTCCACTTT.

As DNA, the CDR3 is TGTGCCAGCAGGGAGGATTCGAACACCGGGGAGCTGTTTTTT. Encoded protein: CASREDSNTGELFF. The chain combines TRBV6-1 with TRBJ2-2, with D possibly matching TRBD2 (5 bases). This CDR3 spans 14 amino acids. V was cut by 6 bases and J by 0 bases, with 8 bases left in between. CDR1 is MNHNS, CDR2 SASEGT, per germline.

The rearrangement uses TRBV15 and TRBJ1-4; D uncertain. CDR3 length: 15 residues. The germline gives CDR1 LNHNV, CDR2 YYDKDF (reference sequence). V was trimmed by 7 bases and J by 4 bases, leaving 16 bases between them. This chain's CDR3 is CATTAPGFYNEKLFF. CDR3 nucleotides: TGTGCCACCACCGCACCCGGGTTCTATAATGAAAAACTGTTTTTT. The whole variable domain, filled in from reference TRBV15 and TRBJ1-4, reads DAMVIQNPRYQVTQFGKPVTLSCSQTLNHNVMYWYQQKSSQAPKLLFHYYDKDFNNEADTPDNFQSRRPNTSFCFLDIRSPGLGDTAMYLCATTAPGFYNEKLFFGSGTQLSVL.

The CDR3 DNA sequence: TGTGCCAGCTCACCACAGAGGACAGGGAGGGACTATGGCTACACCTTC. Protein: CASSPQRTGRDYGYTF. This chain connects TRBV18 to TRBJ1-2; 8 bases fit TRBD1. Germline CDR1 is KGHSH and CDR2 is LQKENI. The V and J ends lost 1 base and 3 bases, in that order; junction bases with no gene match: 7. CDR3 length: 16 amino acids.

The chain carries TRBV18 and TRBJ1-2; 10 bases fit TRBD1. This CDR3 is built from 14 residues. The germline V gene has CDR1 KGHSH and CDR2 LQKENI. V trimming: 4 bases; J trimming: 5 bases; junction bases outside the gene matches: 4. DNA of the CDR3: TGTGCCAGCTCACAGGACAGGGGGGATTATGGCTACACCTTC. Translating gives CASSQDRGDYGYTF.